In this sample, the clone carrying this T cell receptor (beta chain) turned up many times. The antigen is unknown. All donors participated as healthy donors of bone marrow. The CDR3 spans 15 residues. V was trimmed by 7 bases and J by 5 bases, leaving 20 bases between them. CDR1 is LNHDA, CDR2 SQIVND, per germline (reference sequence). The data were taken from a study of cytomegalovirus exposure and HLA in healthy donors. Study outcomes and limitations: Later analysis identified several of the most significant clusters that appeared linked to common viral pathogens. In vitro experiments confirmed that a few CMV-associated chains were specific for CMV antigens. Earlier results showed most TCR beta V segments being productive about 90% or about 30% of the time.

It was with 60 Vbeta and 13 Jbeta primers that the PCR ran. Sequencing used immunoSEQ multiplex PCR; TCRdb keeps in-frame clones, though not all of them. The sample yields under 110,000 clones, 70% to 80% seen once. The clonotype was recovered from a female donor in good health and CMV-seronegative. The chain links TRBV19 to TRBJ1-2, with a tentative D call TRBD1 (6 bases). Sequencing was done on a sample of PBMCs. The DNA of the CDR3 is TGTGCCAGTACAATCGGCTCAGGACAGTCATATGGCTACACCTTC. Protein: CASTIGSGQSYGYTF.